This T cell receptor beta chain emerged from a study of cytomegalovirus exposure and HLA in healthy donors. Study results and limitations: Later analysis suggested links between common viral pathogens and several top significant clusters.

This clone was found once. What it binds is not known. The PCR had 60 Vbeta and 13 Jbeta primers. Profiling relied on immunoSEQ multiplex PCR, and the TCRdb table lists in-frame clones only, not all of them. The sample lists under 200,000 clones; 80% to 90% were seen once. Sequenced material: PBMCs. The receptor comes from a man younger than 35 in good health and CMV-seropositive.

This CDR3 is CASSLSKIPKKNTGELFF. Written as DNA, the CDR3 is TGTGCCAGCTCACTGAGCAAGATTCCTAAAAAGAACACCGGGGAGCTGTTTTTT. This chain joins TRBV18 and TRBJ2-2; D remains ambiguous. CDR3 length: 18 amino acids. Per germline, CDR1 KGHSH and CDR2 LQKENI. Trimming stripped 4 bases from V and 1 base from J, with 19 bases between.